This T cell receptor beta chain was sequenced for a study of blood T cell repertoires in COVID-19. Study in general: Sites in the United States, Italy and Spain provided acute and convalescent COVID-19 samples.

Some clones are missing from TCRdb's copy, which holds only in-frame ones; the method was immunoSEQ multiplex PCR. This sample yields some 350,000 clones, of which around 89% are seen a single time; roughly 6.8% belongs to the top ten. In its sample, this clone was seen once. Sequencing was performed on peripheral blood. This clonotype was obtained from a man in his late teens or twenties with active or convalescent COVID-19.

The DNA of the CDR3 is TGCAGCGTTGAGACACTGGCCTCTGGAAACACCATATATTTT. Residues: CSVETLASGNTIYF. This chain uses TRBV29-1 with TRBJ1-3; D is undetermined. The CDR3 is 14 amino acids. Trimming removed 3 bases from V and 0 bases from J, with 9 bases in between. CDR1 and CDR2 from the germline V gene are SQVTM and ANQGSEA.